The sequence of this T cell receptor (beta chain) was determined in a study of long-term antiretroviral therapy in people with HIV. Looking at the study overall: Some samples came about a decade before the 2015 immediate-ART recommendation, and these were the earliest.

CDR3 length equals 16 residues. Per germline, CDR1 KGHSH and CDR2 LQKENI. V was clipped by 2 bases and J by 8 bases; unmatched bases: 6. Whole-study results and caveats: Clonotypes expanded prior to ART showed repertoire dominance at all sampled time points.

Sequencing relied on immunoSEQ assay v3.0, run at survey level. The data were produced by immunoSEQ multiplex PCR, yet TCRdb's version contains in-frame clones alone and is incomplete. The repertoire holds about 36,000 clones, more than 65% seen once, with 6% to 7% in the top ten. In the case of this clone: Its cognate antigen is unknown.

Treatment locations for all participants with HIV were in the United States. There were about 1-10 million cryopreserved PBMC in the samples before DNA extraction. The chain employs TRBV18 and TRBJ2-1, with 13 positions matching TRBD2. This TCR derives from a man between 18 and 29 years old with HIV. The source material was unsorted PBMCs, sampled 0.6 years after starting antiretroviral therapy. The CDR3 here is CASSPRTSGRRDEQFF. The CDR3 region has the DNA TGTGCCAGCTCACCAAGGACTAGCGGGAGAAGGGATGAGCAGTTCTTC.